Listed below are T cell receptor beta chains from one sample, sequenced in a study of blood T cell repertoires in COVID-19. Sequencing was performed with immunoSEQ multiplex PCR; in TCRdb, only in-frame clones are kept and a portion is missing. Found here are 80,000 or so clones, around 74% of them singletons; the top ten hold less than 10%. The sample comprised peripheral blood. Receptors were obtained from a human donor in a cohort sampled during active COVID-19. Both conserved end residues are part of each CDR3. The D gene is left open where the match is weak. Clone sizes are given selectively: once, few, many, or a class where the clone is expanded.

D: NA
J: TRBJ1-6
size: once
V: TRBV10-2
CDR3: CASSRTARSSYNSPLHF
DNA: TGCGCCAGCAGCCGGACTGCTCGGAGCTCCTATAATTCACCCCTCCACTTT

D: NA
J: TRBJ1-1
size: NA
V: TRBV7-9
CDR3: CASSHVGENTEAFF
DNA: TGTGCCAGCAGCCACGTCGGGGAGAACACTGAAGCTTTCTTT

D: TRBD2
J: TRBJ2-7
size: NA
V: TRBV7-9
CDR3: CASSPAGSRREQYF
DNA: TGTGCCAGCAGCCCAGCGGGGTCCCGACGGGAGCAGTACTTC

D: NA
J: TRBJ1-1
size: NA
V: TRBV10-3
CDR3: CAISESGQFNTEAFF
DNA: TGTGCCATCAGTGAGTCGGGACAATTTAACACTGAAGCTTTCTTT

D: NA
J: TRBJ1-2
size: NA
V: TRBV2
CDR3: CASSKQVYGYTF
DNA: TGTGCCAGCAGTAAACAGGTCTATGGCTACACCTTC

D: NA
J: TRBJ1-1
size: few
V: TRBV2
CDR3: CASHKGQTEAFF
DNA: TGTGCCAGCCATAAGGGACAAACTGAAGCTTTCTTT

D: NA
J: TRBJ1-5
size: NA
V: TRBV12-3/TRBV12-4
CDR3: CASSFGGNQPQHF
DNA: TGTGCCAGCAGTTTCGGGGGGAATCAGCCCCAGCATTTT

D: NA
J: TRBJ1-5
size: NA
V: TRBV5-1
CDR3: CASRRGSNQPQHF
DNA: TGCGCCAGCAGACGGGGGAGCAATCAGCCCCAGCATTTT

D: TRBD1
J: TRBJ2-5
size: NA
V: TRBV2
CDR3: CATTGDSETQYF
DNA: TGTGCCACCACAGGGGATTCGGAGACCCAGTACTTC

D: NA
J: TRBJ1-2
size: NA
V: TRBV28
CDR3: CASRATGTNYGYTF
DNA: TGTGCCAGCAGAGCTACCGGGACAAATTATGGCTACACCTTC

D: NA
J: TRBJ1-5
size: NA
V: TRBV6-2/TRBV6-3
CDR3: CASSRRPGDNNQPQHF
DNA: TGTGCCAGCAGTCGTCGACCCGGGGATAACAATCAGCCCCAGCATTTT

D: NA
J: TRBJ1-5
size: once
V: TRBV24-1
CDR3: CATSDADRNQPQHF
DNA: TGTGCCACCAGTGACGCCGACAGAAATCAGCCCCAGCATTTT

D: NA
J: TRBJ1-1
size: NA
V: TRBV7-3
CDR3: CASSLIVDTEAFF
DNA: TGTGCCAGCAGCTTAATAGTGGACACTGAAGCTTTCTTT

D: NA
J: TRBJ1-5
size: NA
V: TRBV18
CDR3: CASSPLAGLNQPQHF
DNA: TGTGCCAGCTCACCGTTGGCAGGGCTAAATCAGCCCCAGCATTTT

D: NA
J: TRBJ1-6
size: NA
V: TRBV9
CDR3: CASSGRGSSYNSPLHF
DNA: TGTGCCAGCAGCGGGCGAGGGAGCTCCTATAATTCACCCCTCCACTTT

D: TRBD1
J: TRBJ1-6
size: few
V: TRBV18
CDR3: CASSPQGGNNSPLHF
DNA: TGTGCCAGCTCACCGCAGGGGGGAAATAATTCACCCCTCCACTTT

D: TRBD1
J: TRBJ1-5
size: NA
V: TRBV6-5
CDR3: CASSTGGNQPQHF
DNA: TGTGCCAGCTCCACAGGGGGCAATCAGCCCCAGCATTTT

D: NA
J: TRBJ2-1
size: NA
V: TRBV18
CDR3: CASSPMQGYNEQFF
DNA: TGTGCCAGCTCACCAATGCAGGGGTACAATGAGCAGTTCTTC

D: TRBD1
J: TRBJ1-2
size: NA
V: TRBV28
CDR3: CARTGGGPRGYGYTF
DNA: TGTGCCCGCACCGGGGGGGGACCCAGGGGGTATGGCTACACCTTC

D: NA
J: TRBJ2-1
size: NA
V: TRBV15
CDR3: CATSRDKGDNEQFF
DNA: TGTGCCACCAGCAGAGATAAAGGGGACAATGAGCAGTTCTTC

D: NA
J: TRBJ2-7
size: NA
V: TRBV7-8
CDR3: CASSLGGDIALYEQYF
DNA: TGTGCCAGCAGCTTAGGTGGGGACATCGCGCTTTACGAGCAGTACTTC

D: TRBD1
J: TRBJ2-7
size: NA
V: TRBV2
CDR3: CASRTGTGMGYEQYF
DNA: TGTGCCAGCAGGACCGGGACAGGGATGGGCTACGAGCAGTACTTC

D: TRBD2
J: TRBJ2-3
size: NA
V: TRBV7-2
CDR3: CASSLGSSGGADTQYF
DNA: TGTGCCAGCAGCTTAGGGTCTAGCGGGGGGGCAGATACGCAGTATTTT

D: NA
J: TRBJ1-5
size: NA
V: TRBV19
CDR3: CASSIGRGGQPQHF
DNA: TGTGCCAGTAGTATCGGACGAGGGGGTCAGCCCCAGCATTTT

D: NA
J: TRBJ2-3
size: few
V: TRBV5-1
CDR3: CASSPGTPGDTQYF
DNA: TGCGCCAGCAGCCCCGGGACTCCGGGAGATACGCAGTATTTT